The clone carrying this T cell receptor beta chain was counted between two and nine times. What it recognizes is unknown. This sample is part of a study of beta chain features in type 1 diabetes. Study-level background: Investigators examined approximately 110,000,000 sorted cells across all samples.

The sequenced template was cDNA made from the entire isolated RNA. Profiled with immunoSEQ multiplex PCR; TCRdb holds only in-frame clones, not every one. The sample yields 630,000 or so clones, more than 13% seen once. Purity above 95% was achieved in all sorted populations. Germline-derived CDR1 and CDR2 are SGHNT and YYREEE (reference sequence). This CDR3 has 15 amino acids. V was cut by 3 bases and J by 0 bases, with 9 bases left in between. Overall study results and limits: Type 1 diabetes patients had moderately but significantly shorter TCRB CDR3s in all four CD4+ subsets.

What was sequenced was naive CD4+ T cells from blood. The clonotype comes from a man aged 18 to 30 with type 1 diabetes. This rearrangement joins TRBV5-4 to TRBJ2-2; no clear D gene. The CDR3 DNA sequence: TGTGCCAGCAGCTCCCAAGGCTCGAACACCGGGGAGCTGTTTTTT. It translates to CASSSQGSNTGELFF.